This entry features one T cell receptor beta chain sequence. This record comes from a study of blood T cell repertoires in COVID-19. Study-level information: There were acute and convalescent COVID-19 samples, and they came from the United States, Italy and Spain.

Clones were read by immunoSEQ multiplex PCR, and TCRdb kept only the in-frame ones, dropping some. The table records some 190,000 clones, 86% of them present only once. The CDR3 length is 14 residues. V lost 6 bases to trimming and J lost 3 bases; unmatched junction nucleotides: 7. Germline CDR1 reads SGHRS; CDR2 reads YFSETQ. The clonotype was recovered from a man in his forties with acute COVID-19. This chain links TRBV5-1 with TRBJ2-3; the match to TRBD1 covers 7 bases. The sequenced sample was PBMCs or T cells enriched from blood (not recorded which). The CDR3 DNA is TGCGCCAGCAAAAGAGGGGGCGAGACAGATACGCAGTATTTT. It codes for CASKRGGETDTQYF. The entire variable domain, with the rest obtained from reference TRBV5-1 and TRBJ2-3, is as follows: KAGVTQTPRYLIKTRGQQVTLSCSPISGHRSVSWYQQTPGQGLQFLFEYFSETQRNKGNFPGRFSGRQFSNSRSEMNVSTLELGDSALYLCASKRGGETDTQYFGPGTRLTVL.